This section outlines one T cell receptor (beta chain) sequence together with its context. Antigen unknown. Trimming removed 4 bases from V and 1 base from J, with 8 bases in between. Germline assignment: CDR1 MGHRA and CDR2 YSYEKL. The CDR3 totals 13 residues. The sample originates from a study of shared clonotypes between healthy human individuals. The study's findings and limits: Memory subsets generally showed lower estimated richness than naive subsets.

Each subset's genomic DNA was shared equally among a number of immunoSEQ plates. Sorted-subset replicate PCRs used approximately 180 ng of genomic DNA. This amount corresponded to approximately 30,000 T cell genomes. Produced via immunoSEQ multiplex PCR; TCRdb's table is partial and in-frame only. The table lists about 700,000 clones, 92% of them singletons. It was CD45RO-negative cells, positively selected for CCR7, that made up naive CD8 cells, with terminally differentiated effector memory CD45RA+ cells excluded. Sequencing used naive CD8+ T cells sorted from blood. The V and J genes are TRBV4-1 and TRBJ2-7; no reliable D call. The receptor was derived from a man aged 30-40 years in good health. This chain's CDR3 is CASSLFGSYEQYF. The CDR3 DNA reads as TGCGCCAGCAGCCTATTTGGTTCCTACGAGCAGTACTTC.